One and the same sample provided the 3 T cell receptor beta chains below, sequenced in a study of blood T cell repertoires in COVID-19 (dated by TCRdb to the early 2020s). The method behind the library was the immunoSEQ multiplex PCR assay. TCRdb mirrors the immuneACCESS table, restricted to in-frame sequences. Some clones are absent from its copies; in checked studies, under half trace to an unresolved V gene, and the reason for the others is unknown. The table for this sample lists 350,000 to 450,000 clones; roughly 85% of them were counted only once. 3% to 4% of the sample lies in the top ten. The specimen was peripheral blood. These TCRs come from a woman aged 18 to 35 with acute or convalescent COVID-19.

This clone was seen many times. The gene calls are TRBV5-1 and TRBJ2-2; D not certain. The CDR3 sequence is 16 residues long. The ends were cut back, 0 bases at V and 0 bases at J, with 9 bases in the middle. Looked up from germline, CDR1 is SGHRS and CDR2 is YFSETQ. CDR3 nucleotide sequence: TGCGCCAGCAGCTTGGAAGCGCATTCGAACACCGGGGAGCTGTTTTTT. Protein: CASSLEAHSNTGELFF.

The genes are TRBV4-2 and TRBJ2-1, with 9 bases aligning to TRBD2. Germline-derived CDR1 and CDR2 are LGHNA and YNFKEQ. V was pared by 6 bases and J by 8 bases, with 11 bases of the junction left unmatched. The CDR3 has 15 residues. CDR3 loop: CASSLKAGGGDEQFF. The CDR3 DNA reads TGTGCCAGCAGTTTAAAAGCGGGAGGTGGTGATGAGCAGTTCTTC.

The CDR3, as DNA: TGTGCCACCAGTGATAGTCGGGGTACGGGTAAAAATGAGCAGTTCTTC. Its protein is CATSDSRGTGKNEQFF. This chain links TRBV24-1 with TRBJ2-1, with D possibly TRBD2 on 5 matching bases. This CDR3 is built from 16 residues. V was cut by 3 bases and J by 7 bases, with 18 bases left in between. Looked up from germline, CDR1 is KGHDR and CDR2 is SFDVKD.